Sequencing of this T cell receptor beta chain was carried out in a study of shared clonotypes between healthy human individuals. Sequenced by immunoSEQ multiplex PCR; TCRdb stores in-frame clones only, minus some. The table has some 2,400,000 clones, almost 96% seen once. Germline CDR1 GTSNPN, CDR2 SVGIG (reference sequence). The CDR3 contains 15 residues. V lost 2 bases and J lost 0; bases outside the gene matches: 4. This clonotype originated in a man aged 18-30 years in good health. Sequencing used naive CD4+ T cells sorted from blood. The subset: CD45RA+ positively selected. The V call is TRBV30, the J call TRBJ2-1, with 7 bases identical to TRBD1. Here the CDR3 reads CAWSRRQGSYNEQFF. In nucleotides, the CDR3 is TGTGCCTGGAGTCGACGACAGGGCTCCTACAATGAGCAGTTCTTC.